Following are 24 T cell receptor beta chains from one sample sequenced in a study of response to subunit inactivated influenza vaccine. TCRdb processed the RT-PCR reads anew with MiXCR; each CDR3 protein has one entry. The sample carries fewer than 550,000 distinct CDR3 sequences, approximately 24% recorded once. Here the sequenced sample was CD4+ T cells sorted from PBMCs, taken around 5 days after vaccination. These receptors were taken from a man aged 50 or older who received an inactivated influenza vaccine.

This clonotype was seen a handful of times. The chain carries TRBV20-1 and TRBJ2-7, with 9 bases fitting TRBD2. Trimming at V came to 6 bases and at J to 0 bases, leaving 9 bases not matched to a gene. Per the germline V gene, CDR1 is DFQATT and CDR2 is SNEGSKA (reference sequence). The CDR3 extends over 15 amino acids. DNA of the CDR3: TGCAGTGCCGAGGGCGGGACTAGCATCTCCTACGAGCAGTACTTC. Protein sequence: CSAEGGTSISYEQYF.

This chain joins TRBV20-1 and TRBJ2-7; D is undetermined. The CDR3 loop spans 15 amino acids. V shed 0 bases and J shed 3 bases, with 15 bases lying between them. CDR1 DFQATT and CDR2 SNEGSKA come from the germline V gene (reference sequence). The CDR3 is CSARDPRTVNYEQYF. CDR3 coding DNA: TGCAGTGCTAGAGATCCCCGGACGGTGAACTACGAGCAGTACTTC.

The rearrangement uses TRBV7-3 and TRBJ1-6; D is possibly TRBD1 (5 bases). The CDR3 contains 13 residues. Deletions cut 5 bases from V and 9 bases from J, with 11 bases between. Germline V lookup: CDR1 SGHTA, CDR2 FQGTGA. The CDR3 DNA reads TGTGCCAGCAGCGCGACAGAGATTTCACCCCTCCACTTT. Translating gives CASSATEISPLHF.

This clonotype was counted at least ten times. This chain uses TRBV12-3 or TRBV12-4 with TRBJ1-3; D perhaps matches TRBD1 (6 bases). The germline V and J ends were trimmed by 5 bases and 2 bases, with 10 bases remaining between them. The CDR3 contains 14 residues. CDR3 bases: TGTGCCAGCAGTAGACAGGATACTGGAAACACCATATATTTT. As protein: CASSRQDTGNTIYF.

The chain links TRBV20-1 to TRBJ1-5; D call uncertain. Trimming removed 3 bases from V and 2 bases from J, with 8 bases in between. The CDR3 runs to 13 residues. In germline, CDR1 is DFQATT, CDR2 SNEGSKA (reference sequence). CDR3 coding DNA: TGCAGTGCTAGTAGAGGGCGCAATCAGCCCCAGCATTTT. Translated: CSASRGRNQPQHF.

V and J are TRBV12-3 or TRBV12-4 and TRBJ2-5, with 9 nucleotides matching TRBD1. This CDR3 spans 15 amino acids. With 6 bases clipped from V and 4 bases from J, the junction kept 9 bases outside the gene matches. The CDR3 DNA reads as TGTGCCAGCAGCGCCAATAACAGGGGGCCAGAGACCCAGTACTTC. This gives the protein CASSANNRGPETQYF.

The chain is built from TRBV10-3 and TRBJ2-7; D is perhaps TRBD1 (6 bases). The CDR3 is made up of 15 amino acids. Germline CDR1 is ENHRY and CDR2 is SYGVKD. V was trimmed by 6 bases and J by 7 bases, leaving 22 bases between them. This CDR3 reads CAISTGTRPIGEQYF. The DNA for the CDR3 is TGTGCCATCAGCACCGGGACAAGGCCTATTGGGGAGCAGTACTTC.

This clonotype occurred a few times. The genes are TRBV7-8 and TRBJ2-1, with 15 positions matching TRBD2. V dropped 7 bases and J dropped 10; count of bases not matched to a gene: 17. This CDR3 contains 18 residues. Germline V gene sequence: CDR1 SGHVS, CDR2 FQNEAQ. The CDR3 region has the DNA TGTGCCAGCAAGGTCGGGACTAGCGGGGGGCAAGGCCGGGTGGAGCAGTTCTTC. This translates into CASKVGTSGGQGRVEQFF.

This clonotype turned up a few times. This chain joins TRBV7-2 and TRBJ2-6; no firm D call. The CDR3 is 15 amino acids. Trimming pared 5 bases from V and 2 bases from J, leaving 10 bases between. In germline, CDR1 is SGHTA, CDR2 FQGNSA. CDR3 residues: CASSSLGPGANVLTF. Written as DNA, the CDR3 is TGTGCCAGCAGCAGCCTCGGGCCTGGGGCCAACGTCCTGACTTTC.

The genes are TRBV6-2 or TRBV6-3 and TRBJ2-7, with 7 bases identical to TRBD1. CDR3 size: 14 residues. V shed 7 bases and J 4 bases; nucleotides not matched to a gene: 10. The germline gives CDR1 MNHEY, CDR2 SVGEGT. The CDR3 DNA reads TGTGCCAGCACGGACTCCGGGACAGCTTACGAGCAGTACTTC. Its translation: CASTDSGTAYEQYF.

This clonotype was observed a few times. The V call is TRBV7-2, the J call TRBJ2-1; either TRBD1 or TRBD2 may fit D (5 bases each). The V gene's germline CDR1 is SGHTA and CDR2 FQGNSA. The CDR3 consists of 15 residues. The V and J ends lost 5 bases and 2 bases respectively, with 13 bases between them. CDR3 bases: TGTGCCAGCAGCCCCGCGAGGGGCCCCTACAATGAGCAGTTCTTC. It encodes CASSPARGPYNEQFF.

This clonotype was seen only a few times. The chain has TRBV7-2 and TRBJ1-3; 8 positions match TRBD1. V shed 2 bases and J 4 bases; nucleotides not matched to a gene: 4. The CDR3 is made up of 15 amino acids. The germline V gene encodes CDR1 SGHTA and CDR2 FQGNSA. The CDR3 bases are TGTGCCAGCAGCTTACAGGGGGCGCTGGGAAACACCATATATTTT. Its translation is CASSLQGALGNTIYF.

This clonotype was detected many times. CDR3 coding DNA: TGCAGCGTTGAAGAGGGGGAGACAGGGAGTGGCTACACCTTC. Its protein product is CSVEEGETGSGYTF. The V gene is TRBV29-1, the J gene TRBJ1-2, with TRBD1 matching over 7 bases. The CDR3 totals 14 residues. With 0 bases clipped from V and 7 bases from J, the junction kept 8 bases outside the gene matches. Germline lookup yields CDR1 SQVTM and CDR2 ANQGSEA.

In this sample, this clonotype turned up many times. The CDR3 sequence: CASSYSRDRGSDTQYF. In nucleotides, the CDR3 is TGTGCCAGCAGTTACTCGAGGGACAGGGGTTCAGATACGCAGTATTTT. This chain connects TRBV6-5 to TRBJ2-3; 10 nucleotides agree with TRBD1. Per the germline V gene, CDR1 is MNHEY and CDR2 is SVGAGI. V lost 0 bases, J lost 4 bases, and 4 bases stayed unmatched. This CDR3 has 16 residues.

CDR3 DNA: TGTGCCATCAGTGACTACGGGAGGAACGAGCAGTACTTC. Translating it yields CAISDYGRNEQYF. J is TRBJ2-7 and V is TRBV10-3, with 7 bases identical to TRBD2. This CDR3 is 13 amino acids long. Trimming took 3 bases from V and 5 from J; bases not matched to a gene: 4. Germline V lookup: CDR1 ENHRY, CDR2 SYGVKD.

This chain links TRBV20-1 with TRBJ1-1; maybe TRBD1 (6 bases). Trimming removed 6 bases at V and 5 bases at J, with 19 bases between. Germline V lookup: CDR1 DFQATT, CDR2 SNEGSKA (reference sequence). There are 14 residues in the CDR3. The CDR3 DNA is TGCAGTGCACCCGACCGGCAGGGGAGGACTGAAGCTTTCTTT. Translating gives CSAPDRQGRTEAFF.

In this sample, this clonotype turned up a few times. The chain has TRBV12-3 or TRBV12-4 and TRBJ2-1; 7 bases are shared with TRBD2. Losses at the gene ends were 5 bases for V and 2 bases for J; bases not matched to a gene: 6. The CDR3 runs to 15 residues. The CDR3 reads CASSVRGSAYNEQFF. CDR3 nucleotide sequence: TGTGCCAGCAGTGTGCGGGGGTCGGCCTACAATGAGCAGTTCTTC.

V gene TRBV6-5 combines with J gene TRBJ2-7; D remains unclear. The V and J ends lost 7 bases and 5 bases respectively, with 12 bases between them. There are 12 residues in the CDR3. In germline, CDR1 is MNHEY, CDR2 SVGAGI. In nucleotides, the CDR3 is TGTGCCAGCACCTCGAGTGGCCACGAGCAGTACTTC. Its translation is CASTSSGHEQYF.

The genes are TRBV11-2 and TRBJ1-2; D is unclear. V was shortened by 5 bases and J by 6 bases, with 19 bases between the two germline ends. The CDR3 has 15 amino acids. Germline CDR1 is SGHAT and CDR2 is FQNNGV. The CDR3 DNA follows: TGTGCCAGCAGCCCAAACCGGTCCTCACGGGATGGCTACACCTTC. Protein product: CASSPNRSSRDGYTF.

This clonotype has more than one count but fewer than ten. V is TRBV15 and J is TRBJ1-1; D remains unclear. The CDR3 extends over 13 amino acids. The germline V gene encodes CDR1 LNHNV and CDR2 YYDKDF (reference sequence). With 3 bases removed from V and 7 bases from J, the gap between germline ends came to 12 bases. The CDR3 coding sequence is TGTGCCACCAGCAGGGACGGGAGGAGTGAAGCTTTCTTT. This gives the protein CATSRDGRSEAFF. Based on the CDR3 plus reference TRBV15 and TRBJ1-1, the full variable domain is DAMVIQNPRYQVTQFGKPVTLSCSQTLNHNVMYWYQQKSSQAPKLLFHYYDKDFNNEADTPDNFQSRRPNTSFCFLDIRSPGLGDTAMYLCATSRDGRSEAFFGQGTRLTVV.

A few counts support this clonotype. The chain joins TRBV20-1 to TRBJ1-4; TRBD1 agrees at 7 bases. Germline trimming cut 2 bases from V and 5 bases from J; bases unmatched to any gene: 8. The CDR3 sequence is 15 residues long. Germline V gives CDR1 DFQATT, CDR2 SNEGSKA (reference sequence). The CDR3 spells CSARRGTAKNEKLFF. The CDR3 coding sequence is TGCAGTGCTAGACGCGGGACAGCAAAAAATGAAAAACTGTTTTTT.

CDR3 protein: CASSQTGQPIYGYTF. DNA for the CDR3: TGTGCCAGCAGCCAGACGGGACAGCCAATCTATGGCTACACCTTC. The rearrangement links TRBV4-2 to TRBJ1-2, with 7 bases lining up with TRBD1. Trimming removed 3 bases from V and 4 bases from J; junction bases left unmatched: 8. CDR1 and CDR2 (germline): LGHNA, YNFKEQ. This CDR3 contains 15 residues.

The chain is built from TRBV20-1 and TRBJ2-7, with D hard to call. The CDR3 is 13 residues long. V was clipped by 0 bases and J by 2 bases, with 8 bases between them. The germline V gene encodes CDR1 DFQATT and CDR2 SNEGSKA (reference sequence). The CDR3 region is CSARDSGTYEQYF. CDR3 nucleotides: TGCAGTGCTAGAGATAGTGGAACCTACGAGCAGTACTTC.

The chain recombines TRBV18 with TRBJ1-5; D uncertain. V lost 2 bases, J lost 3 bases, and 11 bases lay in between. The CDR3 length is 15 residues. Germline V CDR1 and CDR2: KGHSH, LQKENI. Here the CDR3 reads CASSPSGPYNQPQHF. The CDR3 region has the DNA TGTGCCAGCTCACCATCCGGACCTTACAATCAGCCCCAGCATTTT.